These 17 T cell receptor beta chains were all obtained from the same sample, sequenced in a study of blood T cell repertoires in COVID-19. Here immunoSEQ multiplex PCR was the method, and the copy in TCRdb shows in-frame clones only, minus some. The sample includes just over 300,000 clones, roughly 86% of them seen just once. Sequences were obtained from PBMCs or T cells enriched from blood (not recorded which). These receptors originate from a woman in her late teens or twenties who had recovered from COVID-19.

The rearrangement joins TRBV7-6 to TRBJ1-6, with 7 bases that match TRBD1. V trimming: 5 bases; J trimming: 11 bases; junction bases outside the gene matches: 18. Germline CDR1 and CDR2: SGHVS and FNYEAQ. CDR3 length: 17 residues. CDR3 in DNA: TGTGCCAGCAGCCGAACCAGCCCACAACAGGGGAATCCACCCCTCCACTTT. This translates into CASSRTSPQQGNPPLHF. Full variable domain (missing parts from reference TRBV7-6 and TRBJ1-6): GAGVSQSPRYKVTKRGQDVALRCDPISGHVSLYWYRQALGQGPEFLTYFNYEAQQDKSGLPNDRFSAERPEGSISTLTIQRTEQRDSAMYRCASSRTSPQQGNPPLHFGNGTRLTVT.

Worth noting for this clone: This sample includes further DNA sequences coding for the same CDR3. The chain has TRBV7-2 and TRBJ2-7; maybe TRBD1 (5 bases). Germline V gives CDR1 SGHTA, CDR2 FQGNSA. V was shortened by 3 bases and J by 0 bases, with 6 bases between the two germline ends. The CDR3 contains 13 residues. The CDR3, as DNA: TGTGCCAGCAGCTTTAGGGGCTCCTACGAGCAGTACTTC. Residues: CASSFRGSYEQYF. The entire variable domain, with the rest obtained from reference TRBV7-2 and TRBJ2-7, is as follows: GAGVSQSPSNKVTEKGKDVELRCDPISGHTALYWYRQSLGQGLEFLIYFQGNSAPDKSGLPSDRFSAERTGGSVSTLTIQRTQQEDSAVYLCASSFRGSYEQYFGPGTRLTVT.

The rearrangement uses TRBV7-9 and TRBJ2-5; 14 positions agree with TRBD2. This CDR3 has 17 residues. Germline trimming cut 5 bases from V and 2 bases from J; bases unmatched to any gene: 7. Germline V lookup: CDR1 SEHNR, CDR2 FQNEAQ (reference sequence). CDR3 sequence reads: CASSPGLAGVRQETQYF. CDR3 sequence (DNA): TGTGCCAGCAGCCCGGGACTAGCGGGGGTCCGTCAAGAGACCCAGTACTTC.

This chain links TRBV19 with TRBJ1-2; D remains ambiguous. In germline, CDR1 is LNHDA, CDR2 SQIVND (reference sequence). Trimming removed 3 bases from V and 4 bases from J, with 9 bases in between. This CDR3 spans 13 amino acids. This CDR3 reads CASSITVTYGYTF. CDR3 DNA: TGTGCCAGTAGTATTACAGTGACCTATGGCTACACCTTC.

The chain has TRBV14 and TRBJ1-1; D may be TRBD1 (5 bases). V shed 4 bases and J shed 4 bases, with 10 bases lying between them. This CDR3 has 13 amino acids. Germline V gene data show CDR1 as SGHDN and CDR2 as FVKESK. As DNA, the CDR3 is TGTGCCAGCAGCCGCCAGGGCGGCACTGAAGCTTTCTTT. It translates to CASSRQGGTEAFF.

The chain has TRBV7-9 and TRBJ2-2; 15 bases are a match to TRBD2. Trimming cost V 4 bases and J 7 bases; bases outside gene matches: 1. Looked up from germline, CDR1 is SEHNR and CDR2 is FQNEAQ (reference sequence). This CDR3 region has 15 residues. CDR3 coding DNA: TGTGCCAGCAGCTGGGGACTAGCGGGAGGCGGGGAGCTGTTTTTT. Its translation: CASSWGLAGGGELFF. Based on the CDR3 plus reference TRBV7-9 and TRBJ2-2, the full variable domain is DTGVSQNPRHKITKRGQNVTFRCDPISEHNRLYWYRQTLGQGPEFLTYFQNEAQLEKSRLLSDRFSAERPKGSFSTLEIQRTEQGDSAMYLCASSWGLAGGGELFFGEGSRLTVL.

The chain joins TRBV3-1 (or the pseudogene TRBV3-2) to TRBJ2-3; maybe TRBD2 (6 bases). Germline V lookup: CDR1 LGHDT, CDR2 YNNKEL (reference sequence). There are 16 residues in the CDR3. The ends were cut back, 1 base at V and 0 bases at J, with 11 bases in the middle. The CDR3 spells CASSQGRGYSTDTQYF. Written as DNA, the CDR3 is TGTGCCAGCAGCCAAGGGAGGGGCTATAGCACAGATACGCAGTATTTT.

CDR3 coding DNA: TGTGCCAGTAGCGAACGAGGGGGAAACACCATATATTTT. Amino acids: CASSERGGNTIYF. The rearrangement joins TRBV19 to TRBJ1-3; D gene unclear. The germline gives CDR1 LNHDA, CDR2 SQIVND (reference sequence). The CDR3 contains 13 residues. The V end was cut by 6 bases, the J end by 4 bases, with 10 bases between.

This chain joins TRBV5-1 and TRBJ2-1; no clear D gene. Trimming removed 0 bases from V and 7 bases from J, with 11 bases in between. Germline CDR1 SGHRS, CDR2 YFSETQ. The CDR3 has 14 amino acids. This CDR3 is CASSLGSGLNEQFF. Written as DNA, the CDR3 is TGCGCCAGCAGCTTGGGATCCGGGTTAAATGAGCAGTTCTTC.

V is TRBV3-1 (or the pseudogene TRBV3-2) and J is TRBJ1-4; possibly TRBD1 for D (6 bases). The germline V gene has CDR1 LGHDT and CDR2 YNNKEL (reference sequence). The V end was cut by 4 bases, the J end by 3 bases, with 12 bases between. There are 15 residues in the CDR3. CDR3 nucleotide sequence: TGTGCCAGCAGCCGGGGGGGCCGGTCTAATGAAAAACTGTTTTTT. Translated, it gives CASSRGGRSNEKLFF.

This sequence joins TRBV5-6 and TRBJ1-1, with TRBD1 identical over 10 bases. CDR3 length: 15 residues. Unmatched junction bases numbered 12, after V lost 6 bases and J lost 7 bases. In germline, CDR1 is SGHDT, CDR2 YYEEEE. In DNA form, the CDR3 reads TGTGCCAGCATCAACAGACAGGGGGCAATCAGTGAAGCTTTCTTT. This encodes CASINRQGAISEAFF.

The chain employs TRBV10-3 and TRBJ1-4, with D possibly matching TRBD1 (5 bases). Looked up from germline, CDR1 is ENHRY and CDR2 is SYGVKD. The CDR3 runs to 17 residues. Trimming pared 0 bases from V and 3 bases from J, leaving 14 bases between. CDR3 coding DNA: TGTGCCATCAGTGAGTCGGAAGGGGCCGGGTCTAATGAAAAACTGTTTTTT. It is translated as CAISESEGAGSNEKLFF.

The rearrangement uses TRBV7-8 and TRBJ1-1; D not resolved. This CDR3 contains 12 residues. V was cut by 5 bases and J by 7 bases, with 11 bases left in between. Germline V gene lookup returns CDR1 SGHVS and CDR2 FQNEAQ. In nucleotides, the CDR3 is TGTGCCAGCAGCCCGGAGTTCTTTGAAGCTTTCTTT. Its protein product is CASSPEFFEAFF.

This clone was seen a handful of times. The chain uses TRBV7-2 and TRBJ1-1; unclear D gene. This CDR3 spans 15 amino acids. Trimming took off 0 bases at V and 1 base at J, with 9 bases between the two ends. Germline V gene sequence: CDR1 SGHTA, CDR2 FQGNSA. The CDR3 DNA sequence: TGTGCCAGCAGCTTAGCACCGAGTTGGAACACTGAAGCTTTCTTT. Translation gives CASSLAPSWNTEAFF.

The rearrangement links TRBV28 to TRBJ2-1; D perhaps matches TRBD2 (5 bases). The germline V gene has CDR1 MDHEN and CDR2 SYDVKM. Trimming took off 2 bases at V and 1 base at J, with 12 bases between the two ends. The CDR3 contains 16 residues. For the CDR3, the DNA is TGTGCCAGCAGTTTAGGAGGTTCTGGGTCCTACAATGAGCAGTTCTTC. Encoded protein: CASSLGGSGSYNEQFF.

The chain links TRBV15 to TRBJ1-1; the D is unclear. The CDR3 is made up of 12 amino acids. Germline V gene data show CDR1 as LNHNV and CDR2 as YYDKDF (reference sequence). The ends were cut back, 11 bases at V and 0 bases at J, with 10 bases in the middle. The CDR3 coding sequence is TGTGCCGTGGAGGGTATGAACACTGAAGCTTTCTTT. Translating it yields CAVEGMNTEAFF.

This chain joins TRBV7-3 and TRBJ2-1, with 7 bases lining up with TRBD1. This CDR3 contains 13 residues. The J segment lost 7 bases and the V segment lost 5 bases, leaving 5 bases of the junction unmatched. Germline assignment: CDR1 SGHTA and CDR2 FQGTGA. CDR3 sequence (DNA): TGTGCCAGCAGCGCTCACAGGGGTAATGAGCAGTTCTTC. Residues: CASSAHRGNEQFF.